This is a list of T cell receptor beta chains from one sample in a study of T cell repertoires and HLA-DP antigens. Their antigen targets remain unknown. Sequencing used immunoSEQ multiplex PCR; TCRdb keeps in-frame clones, though not all of them. The sample includes 65,000 to 90,000 clones, around 77% of them seen just once. Sample: CD4+ T cells from PBMCs. These receptor sequences come from a man in his 60s in good health and CMV-seronegative. The conserved cysteine and the conserved F or W are not part of the CDR3 here. Each record gives: CDR3 protein, V gene.

CDR3: ASSLAVGSQFETQY; V: TRBV7-9
CDR3: AWGQGRNNSPLH; V: TRBV30
CDR3: ASSPRGGMGYGYT; V: TRBV9
CDR3: ASRRGANEKLF; V: TRBV7-2
CDR3: ASSLGSAGNTIY; V: TRBV11-3
CDR3: ASSGGGGQPQH; V: TRBV19
CDR3: ASSPLREIGYT; V: TRBV7-2
CDR3: ASSRVAGAQETQY; V: TRBV7-2
CDR3: ASSARSRVSTDTQY; V: TRBV2
CDR3: ASSLRAGGYYNEQF; V: TRBV11-3
CDR3: ASSARGGTEAF; V: TRBV4-3
CDR3: AISGGPGAEEAF; V: TRBV10-3
CDR3: ASSVTSGGYEQY; V: TRBV5-1
CDR3: ASSEAGVGYT; V: TRBV11-2
CDR3: ASTPSRGKGYT; V: TRBV2
CDR3: ASSSRGQTGELF; V: TRBV7-6
CDR3: ASSFSTRWGEQF; V: TRBV28
CDR3: ASSSLGNTQY; V: TRBV6-1
CDR3: ASSPDTLNTEAF; V: TRBV5-1
CDR3: ASSERVLQITDTQY; V: TRBV6-1
CDR3: ASGGGRAKDYGYT; V: TRBV10-2
CDR3: ASTRQGSLGSPLH; V: TRBV19
CDR3: ASSPGTGAYEQY; V: TRBV5-6